The sequence of this TCR beta chain was determined in a study of post-analysis software for immune sequencing data. General observations from the study: The study found TRBV5-6, TRBV5-1 and TRBV20-1 among 4 or 5 TRBV segments more frequent in patients than controls. Normalized Chao1 diversity was significantly reduced in patients versus controls.

Unique molecular identifiers had been added to the TCR beta cDNA libraries. Each batch of 1 to 10 million T cells produced 500,000 to 550,000 cDNA molecules. Using its own MiXCR run on the PCR reads, TCRdb lists one record per CDR3 protein. The sample has 150,000 to 200,000 distinct CDR3 sequences; around 36% are singletons. After removal of 4 bases from V and 7 bases from J, the junction contained 8 bases not matched to a gene. Looked up from germline, CDR1 is SGDLS and CDR2 is YYNGEE. CDR3 length: 15 residues. In the case of this clonotype: Its target is not known.

The clonotype was recovered from a girl aged 10-17 years with multiple sclerosis. J is TRBJ1-6 and V is TRBV9, with 7 positions matching TRBD1. This specimen consisted of blood, obtained after autologous hematopoietic stem cell transplantation. The CDR3 region is CASSSTGVGNSPLHF. The CDR3 nucleotides are TGTGCCAGCAGCTCTACAGGGGTGGGAAATTCACCCCTCCACTTT.